Following are 31 T cell receptor beta chains from one sample sequenced in a study of T cells in Graves' hyperthyroidism and ophthalmopathy. What was amplified from RNA transcripts were TCR beta CDR3 regions. The HTBI primer set drove a first-round RT-PCR of the TCR CDR3. One entry per CDR3 protein results from TCRdb running MiXCR on the multiplex PCR reads. The sample has approximately 590,000 distinct CDR3 sequences; approximately 14% are singletons. Sequenced sample: blood. These receptors were taken from a woman in her thirties with Graves' hyperthyroidism.

The rearrangement joins TRBV6-5 to TRBJ2-2, with 13 positions matching TRBD2. The ends lost 1 base at V and 1 base at J; junction bases unmatched: 9. Per germline, CDR1 MNHEY and CDR2 SVGAGI. CDR3 length equals 20 residues. Here the CDR3 DNA reads TGTGCCAGCAGTTACTTCAGGACCGGGACTAGCGGGAAGAACACCGGGGAGCTGTTTTTT. This encodes CASSYFRTGTSGKNTGELFF.

This clonotype was recorded at least ten times. This chain links TRBV5-1 with TRBJ2-1, with D unclear. The CDR3 is 13 amino acids. Germline V CDR1 and CDR2: SGHRS, YFSETQ. V dropped 1 base and J dropped 6 bases, with 8 bases sitting between them. The CDR3 DNA reads as TGCGCCAGCAGCTTGCTAGATCTCAATGAGCAGTTCTTC. Translating it yields CASSLLDLNEQFF.

The table lists this clonotype with a few counts. This chain links TRBV6-1 with TRBJ2-3; 7 bases are shared with TRBD2. V trimming: 5 bases; J trimming: 4 bases; junction bases outside the gene matches: 3. CDR1 MNHNS and CDR2 SASEGT come from the germline V gene. The CDR3 covers 13 residues. CDR3 sequence: CASSMGGADTQYF. CDR3 sequence (DNA): TGTGCCAGCAGTATGGGGGGGGCAGATACGCAGTATTTT.

This clonotype was seen repeatedly, ten times or more. In DNA, the CDR3 is TGTGCAATCTTTCAGGGATACACAGATACGCAGTATTTT. Translation gives CAIFQGYTDTQYF. This rearrangement joins TRBV7-2 to TRBJ2-3, with a tentative D call TRBD1 (5 bases). The CDR3 runs 13 residues. CDR1 and CDR2 from the germline V gene are SGHTA and FQGNSA.

This clonotype was seen many times. This sequence joins TRBV7-2 and TRBJ2-3; 8 bases line up with TRBD2. This CDR3 comprises 15 residues. With 2 bases clipped from V and 4 bases from J, the junction kept 5 bases outside the gene matches. CDR1 is SGHTA, CDR2 FQGNSA, per germline. The CDR3 DNA is TGTGCCAGCAGCTTAAGCGGGAGTCGATCAGATACGCAGTATTTT. Protein: CASSLSGSRSDTQYF.

In this sample, this clonotype turned up many times. This chain joins TRBV7-6 and TRBJ2-3, with D maybe TRBD1 (5 bases). The CDR3 contains 16 residues. Trimming took off 1 base at V and 6 bases at J, with 17 bases between the two ends. The germline CDR1 and CDR2 sequences are SGHVS and FNYEAQ. CDR3 amino acids: CASSLDGASRLDTQYF. The DNA of the CDR3 is TGTGCCAGCAGCTTAGATGGGGCCTCGCGGCTGGATACGCAGTATTTT. The entire variable domain, with the rest obtained from reference TRBV7-6 and TRBJ2-3, is as follows: GAGVSQSPRYKVTKRGQDVALRCDPISGHVSLYWYRQALGQGPEFLTYFNYEAQQDKSGLPNDRFSAERPEGSISTLTIQRTEQRDSAMYRCASSLDGASRLDTQYFGPGTRLTVL.

Concerning this clonotype: A much larger clone sits a single nucleotide away, making a read error possible. This chain uses TRBV20-1 with TRBJ2-7; D uncertain. Trimming removed 4 bases from V and 0 bases from J, with 13 bases in between. The germline CDR1 and CDR2 sequences are DFQATT and SNEGSKA (reference sequence). The CDR3 is made up of 14 amino acids. As DNA, the CDR3 is TGCAGTGCTATTACTCGGACCTCCTCCTACGAGCAGTACTTC. Its protein is CSAITRTSSYEQYF.

This clonotype was seen more than once but under ten times. The CDR3 reads CASSFSYGNTIYF. The CDR3 DNA reads TGTGCCAGCAGCTTTTCCTACGGAAACACCATATATTTT. The rearrangement links TRBV11-1 to TRBJ1-3; D unresolved. The CDR3 runs to 13 residues. Trimming shortened V by 3 bases and J by 4 bases, and 7 bases separated the two germline ends. Germline assignment: CDR1 SGHAT and CDR2 FQDESV (reference sequence).

Many counts were recorded for this clonotype. The chain is built from TRBV6-4 and TRBJ2-2; D assignment may be TRBD1 or TRBD2 (5 bases each). The CDR3 loop spans 16 amino acids. The V end lost 0 bases, the J end lost 5 bases, and 13 bases lay between the germline ends. CDR1 is MRHNA and CDR2 is SNTAGT in the germline V gene. CDR3 sequence reads: CASSDSSRGETGELFF. CDR3 nucleotide sequence: TGTGCCAGCAGTGACTCGAGTCGAGGGGAGACCGGGGAGCTGTTTTTT.

The sample holds one count of this clonotype. This CDR3 reads CASGHPDRGFAEAFF. CDR3 nucleotides: TGTGCCAGCGGCCACCCTGACAGGGGGTTCGCTGAAGCTTTCTTT. The gene calls are TRBV5-4 and TRBJ1-1; 9 nucleotides match TRBD1. J was trimmed by 6 bases and V by 7 bases; bases with no gene match: 13. The CDR3 length is 15 residues. CDR1 is SGHNT and CDR2 is YYREEE in the germline V gene (reference sequence).

This clonotype was recorded at least ten times. The chain is built from TRBV5-6 and TRBJ2-3; D remains unclear. The V and J ends lost 4 bases and 0 bases respectively, with 21 bases between them. The CDR3 spans 18 residues. Germline CDR1 SGHDT, CDR2 YYEEEE. The CDR3 DNA reads as TGTGCCAGCAGCCCCGGCGGAGCGCTAGATCGGAGCACAGATACGCAGTATTTT. It is translated as CASSPGGALDRSTDTQYF.

This clonotype was detected many times. This chain uses TRBV20-1 with TRBJ2-1; tentatively, D is TRBD1 (7 bases). With 5 bases removed from V and 3 bases from J, the gap between germline ends came to 14 bases. The CDR3 runs to 14 residues. Germline CDR1 and CDR2: DFQATT and SNEGSKA (reference sequence). The CDR3 reads CSASGGSHYNEQFF. The CDR3 nucleotides read TGCAGTGCTTCAGGGGGGTCCCACTACAATGAGCAGTTCTTC.

This clonotype was seen more than once but under ten times. This chain uses TRBV27 with TRBJ1-2, with 12 bases matching TRBD1. The CDR3 loop spans 13 amino acids. J was trimmed by 8 bases and V by 6 bases; bases with no gene match: 4. The germline gives CDR1 MNHEY, CDR2 SMNVEV (reference sequence). This CDR3 reads CASRGQGARGYTF. The DNA of the CDR3 is TGTGCCAGCAGGGGACAGGGGGCGCGAGGCTACACCTTC.

The sample holds many counts of this clonotype. The chain couples TRBV6-2 or TRBV6-3 to TRBJ1-2; D ambiguous. This CDR3 region has 14 residues. Germline values: CDR1 MNHEY, CDR2 SVGEGT. Trimming took off 7 bases at V and 2 bases at J, with 14 bases between the two ends. CDR3 coding DNA: TGTGCCAGCACCAGCGTACTGGGGAACTATGGCTACACCTTC. Its protein product is CASTSVLGNYGYTF.

In this sample, this clonotype turned up many times. The CDR3 DNA sequence: TGCGCCAGCTTGGAGGGCACCGGGGAGCTGTTTTTT. This sequence encodes CASLEGTGELFF. This sequence joins TRBV5-1 and TRBJ2-2; possibly TRBD2 for D (6 bases). The CDR3 has 12 amino acids. The V gene lost 7 bases and the J gene lost 4 bases, with 8 bases spanning the gap. Germline V gene sequence: CDR1 SGHRS, CDR2 YFSETQ.

Points on this clonotype: Possible read error: a much larger clone is one base away. The chain joins TRBV7-9 to TRBJ2-1; D is possibly TRBD2 (5 bases). V was clipped by 5 bases and J by 0 bases, with 14 bases between them. Germline CDR1 is SEHNR and CDR2 is FQNEAQ (reference sequence). The CDR3 has 16 residues. CDR3 residues: CASSPTTKPSYNEQFF. CDR3 in DNA: TGTGCCAGCAGCCCCACGACTAAACCCTCCTACAATGAGCAGTTCTTC.

The V gene is TRBV20-1, the J gene TRBJ2-5; 8 bases map to TRBD2. Germline V gene lookup returns CDR1 DFQATT and CDR2 SNEGSKA (reference sequence). The CDR3 runs to 15 residues. The V gene end was trimmed by 6 bases and the J gene end by 1 base; junction bases not matched to a gene: 10. CDR3 coding DNA: TGCAGTGCACACCAGCCGACTAGCGCCCAAGAGACCCAGTACTTC. Protein: CSAHQPTSAQETQYF.

The J gene is TRBJ2-1, the V gene TRBV19, with TRBD2 matching over 13 bases. This CDR3 is built from 16 residues. Germline V gives CDR1 LNHDA, CDR2 SQIVND (reference sequence). Trimming removed 6 bases from V and 5 bases from J; junction bases left unmatched: 7. CDR3 nucleotides: TGTGCCAGTAGCCATACTAGCGGGAGGGCTAACAATGAGCAGTTCTTC. This sequence encodes CASSHTSGRANNEQFF.

This clonotype occurred many times. At one end, the junction sequence differs from germline, possibly due to a read error. CDR3 DNA sequence: TGCGCCAGCAGCCCACAGAGCTCTGGAAACACCATATATTTT. Translating gives CASSPQSSGNTIYF. The rearrangement links TRBV6-1 to TRBJ1-3; D call uncertain. The CDR3 extends over 14 amino acids. Germline CDR1 is MNHNS and CDR2 is SASEGT.

V usage is TRBV4-2 and J usage is TRBJ2-3; TRBD2 matches 9 bases. The CDR3 totals 18 residues. The germline V gene has CDR1 LGHNA and CDR2 YNFKEQ. Trimming cost V 0 bases and J 3 bases; bases outside gene matches: 10. The CDR3: CASSQEITGSGSTDTQYF. Here the CDR3 DNA reads TGTGCCAGCAGCCAAGAAATAACGGGTAGCGGGAGTACAGATACGCAGTATTTT.

This chain joins TRBV5-4 and TRBJ2-6, with D uncertain. The CDR3 extends over 15 amino acids. In germline, CDR1 is SGHNT, CDR2 YYREEE (reference sequence). Trimming took 2 bases from V and 0 from J, leaving 6 bases between them. The CDR3 coding sequence is TGTGCCAGCAGCTTTAGGGACTCTGGGGCCAACGTCCTGACTTTC. Translated, it gives CASSFRDSGANVLTF.

This clonotype was recorded at least ten times. The chain recombines TRBV7-3 with TRBJ2-6; no firm D call. The V end was cut by 2 bases, the J end by 2 bases, with 7 bases between. Germline V gives CDR1 SGHTA, CDR2 FQGTGA. The CDR3 has 15 amino acids. CDR3 DNA: TGTGCCAGCAGCTTAGTGGGGACTGGGGCCAACGTCCTGACTTTC. Its protein is CASSLVGTGANVLTF.

V gene TRBV12-3 or TRBV12-4 combines with J gene TRBJ2-1; TRBD2 aligns across 7 bases. This CDR3 has 13 amino acids. Trimming removed 6 bases from V and 8 bases from J; junction bases left unmatched: 7. CDR3 nucleotides: TGTGCCAGCAGAGTCCAGAGCGGGGATGAGCAGTTCTTC. Encoded protein: CASRVQSGDEQFF.

The table lists this clonotype with a few counts. The chain is built from TRBV18 and TRBJ2-1; D gene ambiguous. Germline CDR1 is KGHSH and CDR2 is LQKENI. The germline V and J ends were trimmed by 1 base and 7 bases, with 5 bases remaining between them. This CDR3 has 12 amino acids. The CDR3 coding sequence is TGTGCCAGCTCACCACATGAAAATGAGCAGTTCTTC. It translates to CASSPHENEQFF. The full variable domain, its missing parts supplied by reference TRBV18 and TRBJ2-1, is NAGVMQNPRHLVRRRGQEARLRCSPMKGHSHVYWYRQLPEEGLKFMVYLQKENIIDESGMPKERFSAEFPKEGPSILRIQQVVRGDSAAYFCASSPHENEQFFGPGTRLTVL.

This clonotype was recorded at least ten times. The chain links TRBV9 to TRBJ2-5; 9 bases are shared with TRBD2. This CDR3 comprises 16 residues. Looked up from germline, CDR1 is SGDLS and CDR2 is YYNGEE. The V and J ends lost 0 bases and 2 bases, in that order; junction bases with no gene match: 5. CDR3 region: CASSVDVAGAQETQYF. DNA for the CDR3: TGTGCCAGCAGCGTAGATGTAGCGGGAGCGCAAGAGACCCAGTACTTC.

Remarks on this clonotype: One end of the junction is discordant with germline, which a read error may explain. V usage is TRBV24-1 and J usage is TRBJ2-1; 15 nucleotides line up with TRBD2. This CDR3 is 18 amino acids long. Germline V CDR1 and CDR2: KGHDR, SFDVKD. CDR3 sequence: CATITPGLAGGSYNERFF. The CDR3 DNA is TGTGCCACCATTACACCGGGACTAGCGGGAGGCTCCTACAATGAGCGGTTCTTC.

Only a few counts were recorded for this clonotype. A single base separates this from a much larger clone, so it may be a read error. The genes are TRBV12-3 or TRBV12-4 and TRBJ2-7; 8 bases are shared with TRBD2. There are 15 residues in the CDR3. V was clipped by 5 bases and J by 5 bases; unmatched bases: 11. In DNA, the CDR3 is TGTGCCAGCAGTCCAGCGGGAGTGATCGCCCACGAGCAGTACTTC. The encoded protein is CASSPAGVIAHEQYF.

The genes are TRBV7-6 and TRBJ2-1; 9 bases map to TRBD2. Looked up from germline, CDR1 is SGHVS and CDR2 is FNYEAQ. The CDR3 spans 15 residues. With 3 bases clipped from V and 9 bases from J, the junction kept 9 bases outside the gene matches. The CDR3 spells CASSLAGTSSIEQFF. CDR3 DNA sequence: TGTGCCAGCAGCTTGGCCGGGACTAGCAGTATTGAGCAGTTCTTC.

This clonotype was seen at least ten times. This chain joins TRBV6-2 or TRBV6-3 and TRBJ2-1, with D perhaps matching TRBD2 (6 bases). The length of the CDR3 is 19 residues. Germline CDR1 MNHEY, CDR2 SVGEGT. Trimming pared 9 bases from V and 1 base from J, leaving 28 bases between. CDR3 amino acids: CARRKVEAGTAGSYNEQFF. Written as DNA, the CDR3 is TGTGCCAGAAGAAAGGTCGAAGCGGGTACCGCTGGGTCCTACAATGAGCAGTTCTTC.

This clonotype was found many times. The V and J genes are TRBV30 and TRBJ2-6; D not certain. Germline CDR1 and CDR2: GTSNPN and SVGIG (reference sequence). The CDR3 runs to 14 residues. Trimming left V 3 bases short and J 3 bases short, with 9 bases between. The DNA for the CDR3 is TGTGCCTGGAGGCGAGACTTTGGGGCCAACGTCCTGACTTTC. This gives the protein CAWRRDFGANVLTF.

This clonotype was detected ten times or more. The chain employs TRBV24-1 and TRBJ1-1; D gene ambiguous. The CDR3 sequence is 13 residues long. Trimming took 2 bases from V and 5 from J, leaving 8 bases between them. Germline lookup yields CDR1 KGHDR and CDR2 SFDVKD. CDR3 in amino acids: CATSDSRKTEAFF. In DNA form, the CDR3 reads TGTGCCACCAGTGATTCAAGGAAGACTGAAGCTTTCTTT.